This TCR beta chain was captured in a study of T cells expressing NK-cell markers. One entry per CDR3 protein, without DNA, is what TCRdb gives after re-calling the 5' RACE reads. The listing records some 150,000 distinct CDR3 sequences. Per the germline V gene, CDR1 is MNHEY and CDR2 is SMNVEV (reference sequence). CDR3 size: 15 residues. The receptor comes from a man younger than 30 in good health. J is TRBJ2-5 and V is TRBV27; with no DNA, the TCRdb D assignment of TRBD1 cannot be verified. Input material: blood T cells: a sorted CD56 or NKG2C T cell subset, CD4+ or CD8+ T cells, or bulk PBMC T cells (not recorded which). CDR3 sequence: CASSLVGQGGETQYF.